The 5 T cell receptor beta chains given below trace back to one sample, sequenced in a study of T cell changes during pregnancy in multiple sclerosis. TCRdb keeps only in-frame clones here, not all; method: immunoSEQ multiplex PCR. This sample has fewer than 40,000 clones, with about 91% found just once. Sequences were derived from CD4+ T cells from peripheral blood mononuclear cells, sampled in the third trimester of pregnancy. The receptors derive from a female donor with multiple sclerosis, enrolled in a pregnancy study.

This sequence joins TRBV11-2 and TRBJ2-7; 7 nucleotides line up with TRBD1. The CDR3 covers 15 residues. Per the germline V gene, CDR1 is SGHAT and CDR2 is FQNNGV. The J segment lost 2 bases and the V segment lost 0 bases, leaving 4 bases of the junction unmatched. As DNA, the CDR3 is TGTGCCAGCAGCTTAGAGGGGACAGCTACCTACGAGCAGTACTTC. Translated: CASSLEGTATYEQYF.

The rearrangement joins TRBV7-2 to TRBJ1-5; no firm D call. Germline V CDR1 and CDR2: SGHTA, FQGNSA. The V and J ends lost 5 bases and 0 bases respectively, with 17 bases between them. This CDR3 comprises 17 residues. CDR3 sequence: CASSHRGEAYSNQPQHF. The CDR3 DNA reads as TGTGCCAGCAGCCATCGCGGTGAGGCATATAGCAATCAGCCCCAGCATTTT.

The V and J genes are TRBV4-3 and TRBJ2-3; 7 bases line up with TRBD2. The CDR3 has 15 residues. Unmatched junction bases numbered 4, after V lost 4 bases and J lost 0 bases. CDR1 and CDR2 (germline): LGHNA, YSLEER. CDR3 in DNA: TGCGCCAGCAGCCGAGGGAGGGCTAGCACAGATACGCAGTATTTT. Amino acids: CASSRGRASTDTQYF.

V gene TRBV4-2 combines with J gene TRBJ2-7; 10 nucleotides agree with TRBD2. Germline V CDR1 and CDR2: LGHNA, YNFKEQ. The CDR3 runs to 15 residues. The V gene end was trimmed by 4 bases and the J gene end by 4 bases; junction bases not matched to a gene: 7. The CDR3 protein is CASSPSSGSGYEQYF. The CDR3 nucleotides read TGTGCCAGCAGCCCTTCTAGCGGGAGTGGGTACGAGCAGTACTTC.

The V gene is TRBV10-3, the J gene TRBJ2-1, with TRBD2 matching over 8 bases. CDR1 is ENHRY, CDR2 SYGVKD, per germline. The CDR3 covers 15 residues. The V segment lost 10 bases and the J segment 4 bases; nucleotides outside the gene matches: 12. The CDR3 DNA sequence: TGTGCCACGAGATACACGGGGGGGACATACAATGAGCAGTTCTTC. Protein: CATRYTGGTYNEQFF.